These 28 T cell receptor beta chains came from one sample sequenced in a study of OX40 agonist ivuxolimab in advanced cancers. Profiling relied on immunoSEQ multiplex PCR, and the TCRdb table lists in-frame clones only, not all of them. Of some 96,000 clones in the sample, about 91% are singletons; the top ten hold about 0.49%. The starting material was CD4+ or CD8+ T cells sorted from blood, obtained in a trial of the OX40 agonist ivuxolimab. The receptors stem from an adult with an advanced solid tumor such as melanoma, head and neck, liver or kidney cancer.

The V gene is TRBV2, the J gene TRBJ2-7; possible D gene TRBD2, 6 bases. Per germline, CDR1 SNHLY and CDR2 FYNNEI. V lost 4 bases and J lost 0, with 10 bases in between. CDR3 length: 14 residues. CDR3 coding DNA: TGTGCCAGCAGTGTCGGGGGTAGCTCCTACGAGCAGTACTTC. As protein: CASSVGGSSYEQYF.

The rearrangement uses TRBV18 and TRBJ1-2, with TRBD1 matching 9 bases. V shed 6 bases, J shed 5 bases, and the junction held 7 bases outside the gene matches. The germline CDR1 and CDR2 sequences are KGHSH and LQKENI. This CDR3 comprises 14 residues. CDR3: CASSRTGTGYGYTF. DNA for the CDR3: TGTGCCAGCTCCCGCACCGGGACAGGGTATGGCTACACCTTC.

CDR3 protein: CASSLGRGDTQYF. CDR3 coding DNA: TGCGCCAGCAGCCTAGGACGGGGGGATACGCAGTATTTT. The J gene is TRBJ2-3, the V gene TRBV5-1; the D gene is possibly TRBD2 (6 bases). Germline V gives CDR1 SGHRS, CDR2 YFSETQ. The CDR3 totals 13 residues. Trimming pared 4 bases from V and 6 bases from J, leaving 12 bases between. The full variable domain, in which reference TRBV5-1 and TRBJ2-3 provide the parts outside the CDR3, is KAGVTQTPRYLIKTRGQQVTLSCSPISGHRSVSWYQQTPGQGLQFLFEYFSETQRNKGNFPGRFSGRQFSNSRSEMNVSTLELGDSALYLCASSLGRGDTQYFGPGTRLTVL.

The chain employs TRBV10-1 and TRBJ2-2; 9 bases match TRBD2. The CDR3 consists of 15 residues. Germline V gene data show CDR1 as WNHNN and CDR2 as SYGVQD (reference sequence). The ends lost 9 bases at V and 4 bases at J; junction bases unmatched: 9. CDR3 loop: CASATGTSLTGELFF. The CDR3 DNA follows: TGCGCCAGTGCTACCGGGACTAGCCTCACCGGGGAGCTGTTTTTT.

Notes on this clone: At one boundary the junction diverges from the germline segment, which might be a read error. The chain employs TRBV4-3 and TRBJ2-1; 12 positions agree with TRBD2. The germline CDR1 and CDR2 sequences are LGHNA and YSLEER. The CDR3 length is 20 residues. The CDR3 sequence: CASSEDILAGGPLRYNEQFF. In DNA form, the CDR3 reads TGCGCCAGCAGCGAAGACATCCTAGCGGGAGGGCCCCTACGGTACAATGAGCAGTTCTTC.

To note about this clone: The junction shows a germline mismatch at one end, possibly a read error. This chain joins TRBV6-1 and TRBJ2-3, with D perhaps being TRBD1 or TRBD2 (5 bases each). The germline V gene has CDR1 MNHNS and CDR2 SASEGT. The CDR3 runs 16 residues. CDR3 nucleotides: TGTGCCAGCAGTAAAGCCGGGACCAGGAGCACAGATACGCAGTATTTT. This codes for CASSKAGTRSTDTQYF.

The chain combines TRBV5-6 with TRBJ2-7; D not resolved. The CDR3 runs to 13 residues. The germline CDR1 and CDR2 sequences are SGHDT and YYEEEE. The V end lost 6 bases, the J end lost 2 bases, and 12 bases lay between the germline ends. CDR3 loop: CASKRWMAYEQYF. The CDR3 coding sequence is TGTGCCAGCAAAAGGTGGATGGCCTACGAGCAGTACTTC.

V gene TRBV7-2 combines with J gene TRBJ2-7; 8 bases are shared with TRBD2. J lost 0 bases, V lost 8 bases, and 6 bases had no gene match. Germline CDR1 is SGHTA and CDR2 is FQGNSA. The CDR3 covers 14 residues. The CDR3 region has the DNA TGTGCCAGCGGCCGTAGCGGGAACTCCTACGAGCAGTACTTC. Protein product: CASGRSGNSYEQYF.

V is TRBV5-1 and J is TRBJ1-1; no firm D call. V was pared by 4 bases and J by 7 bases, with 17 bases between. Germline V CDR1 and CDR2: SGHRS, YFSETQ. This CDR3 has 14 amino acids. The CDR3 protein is CASSPGSGLGEAFF. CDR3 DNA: TGCGCCAGCAGCCCCGGGTCGGGGTTAGGTGAAGCTTTCTTT.

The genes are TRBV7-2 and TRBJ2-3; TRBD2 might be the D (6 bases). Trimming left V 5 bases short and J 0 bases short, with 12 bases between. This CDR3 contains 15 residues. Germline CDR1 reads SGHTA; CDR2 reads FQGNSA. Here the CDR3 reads CASSLTGLSTDTQYF. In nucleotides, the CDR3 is TGTGCCAGCAGCCTCACGGGACTTAGCACAGATACGCAGTATTTT. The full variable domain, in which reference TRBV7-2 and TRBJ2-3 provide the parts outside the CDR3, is GAGVSQSPSNKVTEKGKDVELRCDPISGHTALYWYRQSLGQGLEFLIYFQGNSAPDKSGLPSDRFSAERTGGSVSTLTIQRTQQEDSAVYLCASSLTGLSTDTQYFGPGTRLTVL.

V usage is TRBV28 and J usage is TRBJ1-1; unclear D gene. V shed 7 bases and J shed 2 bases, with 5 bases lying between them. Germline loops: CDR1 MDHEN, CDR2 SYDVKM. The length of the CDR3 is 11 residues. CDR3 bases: TGTGCCAGCATGGAAAACACTGAAGCTTTCTTT. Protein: CASMENTEAFF.

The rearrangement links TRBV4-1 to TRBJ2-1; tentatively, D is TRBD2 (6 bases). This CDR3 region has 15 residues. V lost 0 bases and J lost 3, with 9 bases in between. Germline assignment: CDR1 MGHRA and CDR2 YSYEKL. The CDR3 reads CASSQEGLFYNEQFF. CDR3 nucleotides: TGCGCCAGCAGCCAAGAGGGACTGTTCTACAATGAGCAGTTCTTC.

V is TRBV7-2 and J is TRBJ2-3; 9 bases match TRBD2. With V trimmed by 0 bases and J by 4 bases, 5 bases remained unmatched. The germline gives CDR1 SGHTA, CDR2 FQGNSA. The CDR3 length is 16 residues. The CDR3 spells CASSLAVAGVADTQYF. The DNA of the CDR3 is TGTGCCAGCAGCTTAGCAGTAGCGGGAGTTGCAGATACGCAGTATTTT.

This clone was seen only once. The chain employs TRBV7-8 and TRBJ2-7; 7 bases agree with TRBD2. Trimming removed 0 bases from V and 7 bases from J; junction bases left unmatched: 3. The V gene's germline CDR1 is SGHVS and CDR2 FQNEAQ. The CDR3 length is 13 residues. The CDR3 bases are TGTGCCAGCAGCTTAGCAGGGAGGGAGGAGCAGTACTTC. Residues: CASSLAGREEQYF.

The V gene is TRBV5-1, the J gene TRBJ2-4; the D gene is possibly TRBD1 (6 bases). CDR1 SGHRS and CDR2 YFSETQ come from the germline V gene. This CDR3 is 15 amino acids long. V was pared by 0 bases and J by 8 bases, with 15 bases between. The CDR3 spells CASSLGPGAVDIQYF. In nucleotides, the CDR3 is TGCGCCAGCAGCTTGGGACCAGGGGCCGTGGACATTCAGTACTTC.

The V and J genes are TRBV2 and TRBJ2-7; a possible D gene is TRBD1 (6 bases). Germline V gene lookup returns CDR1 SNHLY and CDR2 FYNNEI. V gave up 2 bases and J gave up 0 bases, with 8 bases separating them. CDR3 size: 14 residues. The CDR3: CASSENRDSYEQYF. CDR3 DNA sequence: TGTGCCAGCAGTGAAAACAGGGACTCCTACGAGCAGTACTTC.

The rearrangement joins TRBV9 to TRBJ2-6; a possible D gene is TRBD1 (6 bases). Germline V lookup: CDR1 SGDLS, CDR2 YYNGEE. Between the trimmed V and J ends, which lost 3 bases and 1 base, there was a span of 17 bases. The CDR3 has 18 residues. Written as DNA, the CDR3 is TGTGCCAGCAGCGCCCGGGACACGGGTGTTTCTGGGGCCAACGTCCTGACTTTC. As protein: CASSARDTGVSGANVLTF.

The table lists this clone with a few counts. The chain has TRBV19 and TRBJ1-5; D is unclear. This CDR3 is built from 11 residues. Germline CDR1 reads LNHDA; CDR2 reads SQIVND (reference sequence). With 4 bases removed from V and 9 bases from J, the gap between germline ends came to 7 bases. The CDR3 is CASSTAGPQHF. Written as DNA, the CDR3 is TGTGCCAGTAGTACCGCCGGGCCCCAGCATTTT. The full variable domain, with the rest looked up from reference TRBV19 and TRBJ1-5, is DGGITQSPKYLFRKEGQNVTLSCEQNLNHDAMYWYRQDPGQGLRLIYYSQIVNDFQKGDIAEGYSVSREKKESFPLTVTSAQKNPTAFYLCASSTAGPQHFGDGTRLSIL.

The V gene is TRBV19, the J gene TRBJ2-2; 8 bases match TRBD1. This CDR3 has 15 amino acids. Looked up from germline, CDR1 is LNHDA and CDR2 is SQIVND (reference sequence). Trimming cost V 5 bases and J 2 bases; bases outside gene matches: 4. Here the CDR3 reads CASSFGTGNTGELFF. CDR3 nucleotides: TGTGCCAGTAGTTTCGGGACAGGAAACACCGGGGAGCTGTTTTTT.

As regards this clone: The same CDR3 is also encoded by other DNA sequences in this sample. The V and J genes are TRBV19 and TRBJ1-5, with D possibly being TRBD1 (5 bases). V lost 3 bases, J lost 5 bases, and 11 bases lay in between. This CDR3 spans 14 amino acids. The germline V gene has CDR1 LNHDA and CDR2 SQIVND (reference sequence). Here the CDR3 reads CASSILRVDQPQHF. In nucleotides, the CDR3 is TGTGCCAGTAGTATCCTCAGGGTCGATCAGCCCCAGCATTTT.

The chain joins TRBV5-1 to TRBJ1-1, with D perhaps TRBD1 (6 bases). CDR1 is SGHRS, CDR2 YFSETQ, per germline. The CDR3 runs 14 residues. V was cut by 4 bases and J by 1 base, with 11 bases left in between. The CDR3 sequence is CASSRTATNTEAFF. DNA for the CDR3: TGCGCCAGCAGCAGGACAGCGACGAACACTGAAGCTTTCTTT.

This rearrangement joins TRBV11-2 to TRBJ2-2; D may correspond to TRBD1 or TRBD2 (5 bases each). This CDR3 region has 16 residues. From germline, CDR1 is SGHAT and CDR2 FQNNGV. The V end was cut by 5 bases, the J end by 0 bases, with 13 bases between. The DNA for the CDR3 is TGTGCCAGCAGCCCGGGACGCCTTGCGAACACCGGGGAGCTGTTTTTT. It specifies CASSPGRLANTGELFF.

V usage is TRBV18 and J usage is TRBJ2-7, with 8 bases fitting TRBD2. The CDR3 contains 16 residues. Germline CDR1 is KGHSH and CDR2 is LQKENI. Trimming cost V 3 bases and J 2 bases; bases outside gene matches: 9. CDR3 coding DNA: TGTGCCAGCTCACCGGCTGGAAGCGGGAGAACCTACGAGCAGTACTTC. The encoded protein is CASSPAGSGRTYEQYF. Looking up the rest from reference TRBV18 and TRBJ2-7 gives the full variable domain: NAGVMQNPRHLVRRRGQEARLRCSPMKGHSHVYWYRQLPEEGLKFMVYLQKENIIDESGMPKERFSAEFPKEGPSILRIQQVVRGDSAAYFCASSPAGSGRTYEQYFGPGTRLTVT.

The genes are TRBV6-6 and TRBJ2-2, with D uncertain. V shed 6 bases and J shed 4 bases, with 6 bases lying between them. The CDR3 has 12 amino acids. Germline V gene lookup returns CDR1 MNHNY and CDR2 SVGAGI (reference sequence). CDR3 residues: CASRRATGELFF. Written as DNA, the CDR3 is TGTGCCAGCAGAAGGGCCACCGGGGAGCTGTTTTTT.

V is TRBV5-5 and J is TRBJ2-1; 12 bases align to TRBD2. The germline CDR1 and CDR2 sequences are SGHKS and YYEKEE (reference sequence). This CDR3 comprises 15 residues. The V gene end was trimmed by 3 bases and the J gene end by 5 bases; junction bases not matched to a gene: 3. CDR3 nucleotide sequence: TGTGCCAGCAGCTGGGGACTAGCGGGCCACAATGAGCAGTTCTTC. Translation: CASSWGLAGHNEQFF.

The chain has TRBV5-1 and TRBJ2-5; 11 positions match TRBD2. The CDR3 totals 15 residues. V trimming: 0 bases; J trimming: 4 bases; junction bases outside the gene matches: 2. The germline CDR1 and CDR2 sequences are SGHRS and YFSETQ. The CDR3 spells CASSLALAGGETQYF. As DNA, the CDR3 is TGCGCCAGCAGCTTGGCCCTAGCGGGAGGAGAGACCCAGTACTTC. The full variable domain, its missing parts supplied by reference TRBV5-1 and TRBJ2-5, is KAGVTQTPRYLIKTRGQQVTLSCSPISGHRSVSWYQQTPGQGLQFLFEYFSETQRNKGNFPGRFSGRQFSNSRSEMNVSTLELGDSALYLCASSLALAGGETQYFGPGTRLLVL.

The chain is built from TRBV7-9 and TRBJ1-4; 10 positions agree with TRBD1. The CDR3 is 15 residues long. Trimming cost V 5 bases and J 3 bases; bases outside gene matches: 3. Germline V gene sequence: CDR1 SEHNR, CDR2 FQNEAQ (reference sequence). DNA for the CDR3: TGTGCCAGCAGCGGAGGGACAGGGGCTAATGAAAAACTGTTTTTT. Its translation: CASSGGTGANEKLFF.

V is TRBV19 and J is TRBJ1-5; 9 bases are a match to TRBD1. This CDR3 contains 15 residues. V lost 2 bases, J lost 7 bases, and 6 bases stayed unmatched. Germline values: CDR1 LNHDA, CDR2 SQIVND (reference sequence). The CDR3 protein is CASSIWGTGTQPQHF. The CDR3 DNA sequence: TGTGCCAGTAGTATATGGGGGACAGGGACACAGCCCCAGCATTTT.